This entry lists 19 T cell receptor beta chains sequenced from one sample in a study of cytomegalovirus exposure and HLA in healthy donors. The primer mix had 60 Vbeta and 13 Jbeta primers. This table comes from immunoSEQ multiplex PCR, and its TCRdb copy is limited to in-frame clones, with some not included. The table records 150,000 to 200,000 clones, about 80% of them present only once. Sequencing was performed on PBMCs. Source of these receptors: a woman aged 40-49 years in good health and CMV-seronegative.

In DNA, the CDR3 is TGCAGCATGCGGAGGGGAGTAACTGAAGCTTTCTTT. It is translated as CSMRRGVTEAFF. The chain is built from TRBV29-1 and TRBJ1-1; TRBD1 might be the D (5 bases). Trimming pared 8 bases from V and 5 bases from J, leaving 15 bases between. There are 12 residues in the CDR3. Germline V gives CDR1 SQVTM, CDR2 ANQGSEA.

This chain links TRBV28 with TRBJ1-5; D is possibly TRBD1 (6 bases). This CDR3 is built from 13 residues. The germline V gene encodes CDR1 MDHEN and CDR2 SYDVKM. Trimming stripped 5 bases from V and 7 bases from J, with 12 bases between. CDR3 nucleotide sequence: TGTGCCAGCAGTCTGACAGGAAAGCAGCCCCAGCATTTT. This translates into CASSLTGKQPQHF.

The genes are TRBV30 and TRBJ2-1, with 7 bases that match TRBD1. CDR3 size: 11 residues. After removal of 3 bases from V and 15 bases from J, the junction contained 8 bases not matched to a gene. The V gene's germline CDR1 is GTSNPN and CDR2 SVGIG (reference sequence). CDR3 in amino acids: CAWSLDRELFF. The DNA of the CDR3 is TGTGCCTGGAGCCTTGACAGGGAACTGTTCTTC.

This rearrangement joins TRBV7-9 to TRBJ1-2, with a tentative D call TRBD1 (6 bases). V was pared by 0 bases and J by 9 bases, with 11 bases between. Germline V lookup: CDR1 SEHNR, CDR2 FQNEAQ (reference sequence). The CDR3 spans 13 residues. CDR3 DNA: TGTGCCAGCAGCTTAGCGGGGGACATGAGCTACACCTTC. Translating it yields CASSLAGDMSYTF.

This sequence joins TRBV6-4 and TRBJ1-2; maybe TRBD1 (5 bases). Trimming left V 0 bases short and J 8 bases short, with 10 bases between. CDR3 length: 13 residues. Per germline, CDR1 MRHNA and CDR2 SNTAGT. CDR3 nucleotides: TGTGCCAGCAGTGACTCGCCAGGGTGGGGCTACACCTTC. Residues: CASSDSPGWGYTF.

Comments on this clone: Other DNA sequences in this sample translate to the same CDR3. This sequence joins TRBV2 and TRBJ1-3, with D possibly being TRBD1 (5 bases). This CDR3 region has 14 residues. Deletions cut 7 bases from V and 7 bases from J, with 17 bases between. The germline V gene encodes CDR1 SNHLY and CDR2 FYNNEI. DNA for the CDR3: TGTGCCAGCACTAGAGAGCGGGGGAGGAACACCATATATTTT. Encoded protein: CASTRERGRNTIYF. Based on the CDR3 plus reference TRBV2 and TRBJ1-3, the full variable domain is EPEVTQTPSHQVTQMGQEVILRCVPISNHLYFYWYRQILGQKVEFLVSFYNNEISEKSEIFDDQFSVERPDGSNFTLKIRSTKLEDSAMYFCASTRERGRNTIYFGEGSWLTVV.

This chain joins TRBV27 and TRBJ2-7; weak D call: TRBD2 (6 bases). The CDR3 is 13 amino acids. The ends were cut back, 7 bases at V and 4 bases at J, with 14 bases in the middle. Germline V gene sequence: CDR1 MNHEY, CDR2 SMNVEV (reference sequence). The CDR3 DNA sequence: TGTGCCAGCACCCGCGGGGCGGGGTACGAGCAGTACTTC. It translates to CASTRGAGYEQYF.

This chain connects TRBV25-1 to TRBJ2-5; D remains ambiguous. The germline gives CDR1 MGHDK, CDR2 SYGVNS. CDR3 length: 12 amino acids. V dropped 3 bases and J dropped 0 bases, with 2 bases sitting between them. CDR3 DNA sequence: TGTGCCAGCAGTGACTACCAAGAGACCCAGTACTTC. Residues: CASSDYQETQYF.

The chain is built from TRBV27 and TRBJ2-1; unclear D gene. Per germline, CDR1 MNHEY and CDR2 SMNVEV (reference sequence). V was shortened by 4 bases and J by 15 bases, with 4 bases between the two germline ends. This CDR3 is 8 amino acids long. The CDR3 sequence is CASSYRFF. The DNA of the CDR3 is TGTGCCAGCAGTTATCGGTTCTTC.

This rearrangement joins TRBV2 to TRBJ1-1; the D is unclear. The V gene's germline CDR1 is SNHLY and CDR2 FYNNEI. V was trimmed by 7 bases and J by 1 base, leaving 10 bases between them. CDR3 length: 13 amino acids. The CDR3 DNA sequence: TGTGCCAGCACTCGGGGTCCGAACACTGAAGCTTTCTTT. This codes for CASTRGPNTEAFF.

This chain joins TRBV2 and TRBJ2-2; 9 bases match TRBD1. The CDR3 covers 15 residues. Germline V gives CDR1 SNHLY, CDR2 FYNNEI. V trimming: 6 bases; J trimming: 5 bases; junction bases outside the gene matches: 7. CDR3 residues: CASRRGQGTTGELFF. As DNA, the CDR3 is TGTGCCAGCAGGCGGGGACAGGGAACTACCGGGGAGCTGTTTTTT.

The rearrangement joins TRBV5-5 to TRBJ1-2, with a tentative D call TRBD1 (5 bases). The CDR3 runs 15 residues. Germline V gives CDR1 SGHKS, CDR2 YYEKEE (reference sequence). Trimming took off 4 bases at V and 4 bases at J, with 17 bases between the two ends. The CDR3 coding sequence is TGTGCCAGCAGCCCAACTGGGATTGACAGCTATGGCTACACCTTC. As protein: CASSPTGIDSYGYTF.

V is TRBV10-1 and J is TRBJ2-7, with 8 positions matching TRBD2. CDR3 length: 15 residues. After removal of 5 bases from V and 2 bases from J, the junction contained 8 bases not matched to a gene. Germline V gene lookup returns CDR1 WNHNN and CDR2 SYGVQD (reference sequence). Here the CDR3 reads CASSYPAGAPYEQYF. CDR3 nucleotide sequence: TGCGCCAGCAGTTATCCAGCGGGAGCGCCCTACGAGCAGTACTTC.

CDR3 protein: CASSFSSKETQYF. The CDR3 DNA follows: TGTGCCAGCAGCTTCTCTAGCAAAGAGACCCAGTACTTC. The chain combines TRBV7-3 with TRBJ2-5, with a possible D match to TRBD2 (5 bases). CDR3 size: 13 residues. V dropped 3 bases and J dropped 3 bases, with 8 bases sitting between them. CDR1 SGHTA and CDR2 FQGTGA come from the germline V gene.

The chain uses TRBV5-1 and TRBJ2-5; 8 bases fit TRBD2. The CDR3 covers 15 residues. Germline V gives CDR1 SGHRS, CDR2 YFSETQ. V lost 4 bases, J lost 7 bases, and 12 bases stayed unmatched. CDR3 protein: CASSPGGTSRRTQYF. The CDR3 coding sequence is TGCGCCAGCAGCCCGGGCGGGACTAGTAGGAGGACCCAGTACTTC.

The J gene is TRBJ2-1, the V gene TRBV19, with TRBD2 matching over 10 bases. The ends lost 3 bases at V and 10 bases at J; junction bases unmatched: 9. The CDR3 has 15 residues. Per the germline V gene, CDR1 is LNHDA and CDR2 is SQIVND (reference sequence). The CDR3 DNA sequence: TGTGCCAGTAGTATTCGTGGGCTAGCGGGAGACGAGCAGTTCTTC. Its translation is CASSIRGLAGDEQFF.

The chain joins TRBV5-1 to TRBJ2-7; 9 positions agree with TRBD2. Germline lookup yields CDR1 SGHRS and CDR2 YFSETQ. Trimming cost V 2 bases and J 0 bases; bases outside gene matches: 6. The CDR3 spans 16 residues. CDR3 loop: CASSFDLAGFSYEQYF. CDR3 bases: TGCGCCAGCAGCTTTGATCTAGCGGGATTCTCCTACGAGCAGTACTTC. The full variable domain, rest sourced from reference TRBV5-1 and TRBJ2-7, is KAGVTQTPRYLIKTRGQQVTLSCSPISGHRSVSWYQQTPGQGLQFLFEYFSETQRNKGNFPGRFSGRQFSNSRSEMNVSTLELGDSALYLCASSFDLAGFSYEQYFGPGTRLTVT.

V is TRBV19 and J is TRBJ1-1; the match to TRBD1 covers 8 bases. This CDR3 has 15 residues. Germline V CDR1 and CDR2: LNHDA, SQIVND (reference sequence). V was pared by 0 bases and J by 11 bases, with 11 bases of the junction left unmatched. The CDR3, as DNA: TGTGCCAGTAGTATAGATCCCCTACTACAGGGGGTGGCTTTCTTT. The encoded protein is CASSIDPLLQGVAFF.

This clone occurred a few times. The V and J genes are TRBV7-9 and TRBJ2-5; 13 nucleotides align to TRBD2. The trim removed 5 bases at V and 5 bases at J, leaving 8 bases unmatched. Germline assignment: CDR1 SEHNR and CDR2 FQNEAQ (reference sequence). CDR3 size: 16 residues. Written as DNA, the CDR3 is TGTGCCAGCAGCCTCCCCTCGACTAGCGGGAGGGAGACCCAGTACTTC. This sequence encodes CASSLPSTSGRETQYF. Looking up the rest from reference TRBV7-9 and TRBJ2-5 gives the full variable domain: DTGVSQNPRHKITKRGQNVTFRCDPISEHNRLYWYRQTLGQGPEFLTYFQNEAQLEKSRLLSDRFSAERPKGSFSTLEIQRTEQGDSAMYLCASSLPSTSGRETQYFGPGTRLLVL.